What follows are 32 T cell receptor beta chains derived from one specimen sequenced in a study of cytomegalovirus exposure and HLA in healthy donors. With 60 Vbeta and 13 Jbeta primers, the PCR was carried out. Clones were read by immunoSEQ multiplex PCR, and TCRdb kept only the in-frame ones, dropping some. The profile shows 95,000 to 150,000 clones, about 75% of them singletons. The sequenced sample was PBMCs. The source is a man aged 60-69 years in good health and CMV-seropositive.

The chain links TRBV7-9 to TRBJ2-3, with a tentative D call TRBD1 (6 bases). Per the germline V gene, CDR1 is SEHNR and CDR2 is FQNEAQ (reference sequence). CDR3 length: 12 residues. V was trimmed by 5 bases and J by 6 bases, leaving 9 bases between them. The CDR3 nucleotides are TGTGCCAGCAGCCGTAGGGGGGATACGCAGTATTTT. Its translation: CASSRRGDTQYF.

In this sample, this clone turned up once. The chain recombines TRBV6-5 with TRBJ2-7; D might be TRBD2 (6 bases). The CDR3 runs 14 residues. Between the trimmed V and J ends, which lost 6 bases and 3 bases, there was a span of 15 bases. Germline V gene data show CDR1 as MNHEY and CDR2 as SVGAGI. The CDR3 region has the DNA TGTGCCAGCAGACTAGTGCGGGAAGGCTACGAGCAGTACTTC. This translates into CASRLVREGYEQYF.

The V and J genes are TRBV7-2 and TRBJ2-3; tentative D call: TRBD1 (6 bases). The CDR3 extends over 16 amino acids. V shed 3 bases and J shed 0 bases, with 13 bases lying between them. The germline V gene encodes CDR1 SGHTA and CDR2 FQGNSA. The CDR3 region is CASSLGRGTSTDTQYF. In DNA form, the CDR3 reads TGTGCCAGCAGCTTGGGCAGGGGCACCAGCACAGATACGCAGTATTTT. Variable domain in full (rest from reference TRBV7-2 and TRBJ2-3): GAGVSQSPSNKVTEKGKDVELRCDPISGHTALYWYRQSLGQGLEFLIYFQGNSAPDKSGLPSDRFSAERTGGSVSTLTIQRTQQEDSAVYLCASSLGRGTSTDTQYFGPGTRLTVL.

This CDR3 is CASSRETRGNQPQHF. The CDR3 region has the DNA TGTGCCAGCAGTAGAGAAACGAGAGGCAATCAGCCCCAGCATTTT. The rearrangement uses TRBV6-5 and TRBJ1-5, with D unclear. CDR1 and CDR2 (germline): MNHEY, SVGAGI. V lost 5 bases to trimming and J lost 2 bases, with 13 bases between them. The CDR3 has 15 residues.

In its sample, this clone was seen a few times. The rearrangement uses TRBV4-1 and TRBJ2-5; TRBD2 matches at 11 bases. J gave up 1 base and V 2 bases, and 6 bases lay outside the gene matches. The CDR3 sequence is 17 residues long. CDR1 MGHRA and CDR2 YSYEKL come from the germline V gene. CDR3 protein: CASSQSISGRAQETQYF. In nucleotides, the CDR3 is TGCGCCAGCAGCCAATCGATTAGCGGGAGGGCCCAAGAGACCCAGTACTTC.

The genes are TRBV11-2 and TRBJ1-1; a possible D gene is TRBD1 (6 bases). There are 13 residues in the CDR3. V was clipped by 3 bases and J by 5 bases, with 10 bases between them. Per germline, CDR1 SGHAT and CDR2 FQNNGV. In DNA, the CDR3 is TGTGCCAGCAGCTTTCAGGGGTTTACTGAAGCTTTCTTT. Protein: CASSFQGFTEAFF.

The V and J genes are TRBV14 and TRBJ2-5; 10 positions match TRBD2. There are 16 residues in the CDR3. The V gene end was trimmed by 4 bases and the J gene end by 5 bases; junction bases not matched to a gene: 10. From germline, CDR1 is SGHDN and CDR2 FVKESK. The CDR3, as DNA: TGTGCCAGCAGCCGCTTCATAGCGGGAGGTTCGGAGACCCAGTACTTC. It encodes CASSRFIAGGSETQYF.

The J gene is TRBJ2-7, the V gene TRBV5-1; D is unresolved. This CDR3 is 16 amino acids long. V was shortened by 0 bases and J by 4 bases, with 17 bases between the two germline ends. Germline lookup yields CDR1 SGHRS and CDR2 YFSETQ. CDR3 region: CASSLALVSQNYEQYF. The CDR3 DNA reads as TGCGCCAGCAGCTTGGCCCTAGTCTCCCAGAATTACGAGCAGTACTTC.

The V call is TRBV7-9, the J call TRBJ2-1; tentatively, D is TRBD1 (5 bases). Germline V lookup: CDR1 SEHNR, CDR2 FQNEAQ (reference sequence). V gave up 4 bases and J gave up 5 bases, with 15 bases separating them. The CDR3 runs to 15 residues. CDR3 bases: TGTGCCAGCAGCTGGATCAGGGTGAAAGACAATGAGCAGTTCTTC. Protein product: CASSWIRVKDNEQFF.

Note on this clone: The junction and the germline gene differ at one end; a read error may be behind it. This sample includes further DNA sequences coding for the same CDR3. This rearrangement joins TRBV5-1 to TRBJ2-7, with 7 bases identical to TRBD1. This CDR3 region has 12 residues. Germline lookup yields CDR1 SGHRS and CDR2 YFSETQ. CDR3 region: CASSLDRGEQYF. DNA of the CDR3: TGCGCCAGCAGCTTGGACAGGGGCGAGCAGTACTTT.

V gene TRBV6-1 combines with J gene TRBJ1-3; 11 bases map to TRBD1. This CDR3 region has 20 residues. Germline trimming cut 1 base from V and 4 bases from J; bases unmatched to any gene: 15. Germline V gene sequence: CDR1 MNHNS, CDR2 SASEGT. CDR3 in DNA: TGTGCCAGCAGTGAAGACTTCTGGACAGGGGGCGCCGGTTCCGGAAACACCATATATTTT. Translation: CASSEDFWTGGAGSGNTIYF.

The chain employs TRBV5-1 and TRBJ1-1; unclear D gene. Trimming cost V 0 bases and J 1 base, with 7 bases left between them. The V gene's germline CDR1 is SGHRS and CDR2 YFSETQ. The CDR3 spans 14 residues. CDR3 sequence: CASSLDSQNTEAFF. The CDR3 region has the DNA TGCGCCAGCAGCTTGGACAGTCAGAACACTGAAGCTTTCTTT.

The chain is built from TRBV6-1 and TRBJ2-5; D is perhaps TRBD1 (6 bases). The CDR3 spans 15 residues. Germline V gives CDR1 MNHNS, CDR2 SASEGT. V was shortened by 8 bases and J by 1 base, with 17 bases between the two germline ends. CDR3 loop: CASQKVGRGQETQYF. The CDR3 coding sequence is TGTGCCAGCCAGAAGGTTGGCAGGGGCCAAGAGACCCAGTACTTC.

Concerning this clone: One end of the junction is discordant with germline, which a read error may explain. This sequence joins TRBV7-8 and TRBJ2-7, with a possible D match to TRBD2 (5 bases). Germline V gene sequence: CDR1 SGHVS, CDR2 FQNEAQ. This CDR3 is 11 amino acids long. DNA for the CDR3: TGTGCCAGCAGCTTTGACCGGGAAAGGATCTTC. Encoded protein: CASSFDRERIF.

In the case of this clone: A junction boundary mismatches the germline segment, possibly from a read error. This chain connects TRBV9 to TRBJ2-5, with 9 bases fitting TRBD2. The V gene's germline CDR1 is SGDLS and CDR2 YYNGEE. The CDR3 sequence is 16 residues long. The CDR3 sequence: CTSSVAGTSWLETQYF. For the CDR3, the DNA is TGTACCAGCAGCGTAGCCGGGACTAGCTGGTTAGAGACCCAGTACTTC.

This clone was seen only a few times. The chain links TRBV2 to TRBJ1-2; the match to TRBD1 covers 8 bases. Per germline, CDR1 SNHLY and CDR2 FYNNEI. Trimming at V came to 6 bases and at J to 2 bases, leaving 14 bases not matched to a gene. CDR3 length: 17 residues. This CDR3 reads CASSSGAPDRANYGYTF. The CDR3 DNA follows: TGTGCCAGCAGCTCTGGCGCTCCGGACAGGGCCAACTATGGCTACACCTTC.

This chain links TRBV19 with TRBJ1-1, with D unclear. CDR1 LNHDA and CDR2 SQIVND come from the germline V gene (reference sequence). The CDR3 contains 12 residues. Deletions cut 3 bases from V and 5 bases from J, with 7 bases between. The CDR3 reads CASSIGVTEAFF. CDR3 nucleotides: TGTGCCAGTAGTATCGGTGTTACTGAAGCTTTCTTT.

This clone was seen only once. This sequence joins TRBV4-2 and TRBJ1-2; 7 bases are a match to TRBD1. Trimming took 1 base from V and 4 from J; bases not matched to a gene: 12. Germline values: CDR1 LGHNA, CDR2 YNFKEQ. This CDR3 spans 17 amino acids. The CDR3 DNA is TGTGCCAGCAGCCAAGGAGATGAGAGGGACAGACTCTATGGCTACACCTTC. Encoded protein: CASSQGDERDRLYGYTF.

This clone was seen just once. The CDR3 protein is CASSDLASGGTDTQYF. Written as DNA, the CDR3 is TGTGCCAGCAGTGATTTGGCTAGCGGGGGCACAGATACGCAGTATTTT. The chain links TRBV25-1 to TRBJ2-3; TRBD2 matches at 9 bases. The CDR3 contains 16 residues. Germline values: CDR1 MGHDK, CDR2 SYGVNS. V was clipped by 3 bases and J by 1 base; unmatched bases: 5.

J is TRBJ1-2 and V is TRBV7-2; weak D call: TRBD1 (6 bases). Germline V lookup: CDR1 SGHTA, CDR2 FQGNSA. V shed 1 base and J shed 5 bases, with 14 bases lying between them. The CDR3 length is 15 residues. The CDR3 DNA is TGTGCCAGCAGCTTAGGATCTGGGGGCGGGTATGGCTACACCTTC. Translated: CASSLGSGGGYGYTF.

The chain combines TRBV7-8 with TRBJ2-7; 11 positions agree with TRBD2. Germline CDR1 reads SGHVS; CDR2 reads FQNEAQ. The CDR3 has 15 amino acids. Unmatched junction bases numbered 0, after V lost 1 base and J lost 1 base. CDR3 coding DNA: TGTGCCAGCAGCTTAGGACTAGCGGGGTCCTACGAGCAGTACTTC. Its protein is CASSLGLAGSYEQYF.

The V call is TRBV2, the J call TRBJ1-1, with a weak D call TRBD1 (5 bases). The germline V gene has CDR1 SNHLY and CDR2 FYNNEI. The CDR3 has 15 amino acids. V was shortened by 2 bases and J by 2 bases, with 12 bases between the two germline ends. CDR3: CASSEHGTGNTEAFF. In nucleotides, the CDR3 is TGTGCCAGCAGTGAACACGGTACAGGCAACACTGAAGCTTTCTTT.

The chain has TRBV6-1 and TRBJ2-5; D is possibly TRBD2 (6 bases). The V gene lost 4 bases and the J gene lost 1 base, with 16 bases spanning the gap. Germline loops: CDR1 MNHNS, CDR2 SASEGT. The CDR3 extends over 16 amino acids. Here the CDR3 DNA reads TGTGCCAGCAGTGGCCCCCCGACTAGGCGCCAAGAGACCCAGTACTTC. Amino acid sequence: CASSGPPTRRQETQYF.

The V and J genes are TRBV7-3 and TRBJ2-7; tentative D call: TRBD1 (6 bases). Per germline, CDR1 SGHTA and CDR2 FQGTGA. The CDR3 runs 13 residues. V lost 5 bases to trimming and J lost 5 bases, with 13 bases between them. The CDR3 sequence is CASSVDRTDEQYF. CDR3 coding DNA: TGTGCCAGCAGCGTAGACAGGACGGACGAGCAGTACTTC.

The DNA of the CDR3 is TGTGCCAGCAGCTTAAACCTTCGGCTGGGGGGGTACAATGAGCAGTTCTTC. Translated, it gives CASSLNLRLGGYNEQFF. The chain employs TRBV7-3 and TRBJ2-1, with 7 bases fitting TRBD2. The CDR3 sequence is 17 residues long. The V segment lost 1 base and the J segment 4 bases; nucleotides outside the gene matches: 10. The germline CDR1 and CDR2 sequences are SGHTA and FQGTGA.

Here the CDR3 reads CASSGQGASTEAFF. In DNA, the CDR3 is TGCGCCAGCAGCGGACAGGGGGCGTCCACTGAAGCTTTCTTT. The genes are TRBV5-1 and TRBJ1-1; 11 bases map to TRBD1. Germline V lookup: CDR1 SGHRS, CDR2 YFSETQ. Trimming removed 4 bases from V and 4 bases from J; junction bases left unmatched: 3. The CDR3 is made up of 14 amino acids.

This clone was seen more than once but under ten times. This chain joins TRBV9 and TRBJ2-3, with a tentative D call TRBD2 (6 bases). The V end lost 0 bases, the J end lost 4 bases, and 15 bases lay between the germline ends. The CDR3 runs 16 residues. CDR1 and CDR2 from the germline V gene are SGDLS and YYNGEE. CDR3 DNA: TGTGCCAGCAGCGTAGGGCTGGGCGGGATGGCAGATACGCAGTATTTT. Translating it yields CASSVGLGGMADTQYF.

V is TRBV6-1 and J is TRBJ1-6, with D maybe TRBD1 (5 bases). Trimming cost V 4 bases and J 7 bases, with 11 bases left between them. The CDR3 loop spans 14 amino acids. Germline V gene data show CDR1 as MNHNS and CDR2 as SASEGT. The CDR3 reads CASSARVYNSPLHF. The CDR3, as DNA: TGTGCCAGCAGTGCCAGGGTTTACAATTCACCCCTCCACTTT.

V is TRBV18 and J is TRBJ2-7, with TRBD1 identical over 7 bases. Germline V gene lookup returns CDR1 KGHSH and CDR2 LQKENI. The CDR3 totals 13 residues. With 8 bases clipped from V and 4 bases from J, the junction kept 8 bases outside the gene matches. Here the CDR3 reads CASLPGRGYEQYF. The CDR3 DNA reads as TGTGCCAGCCTTCCGGGCAGGGGGTACGAGCAGTACTTC.

The CDR3: CASSRTSGSYNEQFF. The CDR3 DNA reads as TGTGCCAGCAGCCGGACTAGCGGCTCCTACAATGAGCAGTTCTTC. The gene calls are TRBV4-2 and TRBJ2-1; 10 bases map to TRBD2. Germline loops: CDR1 LGHNA, CDR2 YNFKEQ. V was clipped by 4 bases and J by 0 bases; unmatched bases: 0. The CDR3 is 15 residues long.

The chain recombines TRBV18 with TRBJ1-1; D unresolved. This CDR3 has 14 residues. CDR1 is KGHSH and CDR2 is LQKENI in the germline V gene. V was pared by 1 base and J by 1 base, with 7 bases between. The CDR3 DNA is TGTGCCAGCTCACCACGGCGAGGGAACACTGAAGCTTTCTTT. Translated, it gives CASSPRRGNTEAFF.

The genes are TRBV28 and TRBJ2-2; TRBD2 matches 7 bases. The ends lost 11 bases at V and 0 bases at J; junction bases unmatched: 9. The V gene's germline CDR1 is MDHEN and CDR2 SYDVKM. The CDR3 runs 15 residues. The CDR3 nucleotides are TGTGCCTCTACCCCGGGGGGTCCGAACACCGGGGAGCTGTTTTTT. Translating it yields CASTPGGPNTGELFF.